The sequence of this TCR beta chain was determined in a study of identical twins. Regarding the study as a whole: Beta out-of-frame sequences showed weaker excess twin sharing. Memory repertoires lacked the insertion deficit that abundant cord blood beta clonotypes showed.

In the case of this clonotype: Antigen unknown.

Template switching added a universal primer binding site, and final cDNA carried unique molecular identifiers. TCRdb called the 5' RACE reads again in MiXCR, with one record for every CDR3 protein. The sample records under 300,000 distinct CDR3 sequences, roughly 8.7% being singletons. The V gene end was trimmed by 5 bases and the J gene end by 0 bases; junction bases not matched to a gene: 4. The germline V gene encodes CDR1 SGHVS and CDR2 FNYEAQ. This CDR3 is built from 15 residues. The sample was also reused in another study, on yellow fever vaccine responses in identical twins.

The genes are TRBV7-6 and TRBJ2-7; 10 bases align to TRBD2. The material sequenced was CD8+ T cells sorted from blood. The sequence was obtained from a woman between 18 and 30 years old in good health. For the CDR3, the DNA is TGTGCCAGCAGCCCCAGCGGGGGGGTCTCCTACGAGCAGTACTTC. As protein: CASSPSGGVSYEQYF.